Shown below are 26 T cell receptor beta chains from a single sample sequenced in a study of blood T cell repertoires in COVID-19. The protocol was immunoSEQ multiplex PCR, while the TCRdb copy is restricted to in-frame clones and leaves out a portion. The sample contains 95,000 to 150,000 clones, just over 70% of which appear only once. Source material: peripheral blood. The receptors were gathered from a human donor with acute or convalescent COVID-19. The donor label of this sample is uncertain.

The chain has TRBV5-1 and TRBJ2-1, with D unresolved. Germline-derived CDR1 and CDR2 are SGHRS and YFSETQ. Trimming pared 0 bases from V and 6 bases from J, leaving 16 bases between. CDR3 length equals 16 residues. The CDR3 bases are TGCGCCAGCAGCTTGGGGCAGGCCGGTTTGGGCAATGAGCAGTTCTTC. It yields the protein CASSLGQAGLGNEQFF.

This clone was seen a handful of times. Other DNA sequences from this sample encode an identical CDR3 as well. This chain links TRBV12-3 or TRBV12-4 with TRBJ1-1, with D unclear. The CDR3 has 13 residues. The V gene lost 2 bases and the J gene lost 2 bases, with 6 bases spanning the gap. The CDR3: CASSLTGNTEAFF. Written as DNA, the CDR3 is TGTGCCAGCAGTTTAACGGGTAACACTGAAGCTTTCTTT.

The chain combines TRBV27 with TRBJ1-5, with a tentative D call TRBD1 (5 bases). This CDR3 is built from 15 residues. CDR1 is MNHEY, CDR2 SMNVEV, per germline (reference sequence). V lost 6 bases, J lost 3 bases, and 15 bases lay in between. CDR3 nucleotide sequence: TGTGCCAGCAGACCAACCCGACAGTCCAATCAGCCCCAGCATTTT. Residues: CASRPTRQSNQPQHF.

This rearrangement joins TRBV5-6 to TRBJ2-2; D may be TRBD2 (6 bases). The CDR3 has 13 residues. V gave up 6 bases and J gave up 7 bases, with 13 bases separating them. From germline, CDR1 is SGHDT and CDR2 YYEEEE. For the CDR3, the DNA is TGTGCCAGCACCGATTTGGAGGGCGGGGAGCTGTTTTTT. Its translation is CASTDLEGGELFF.

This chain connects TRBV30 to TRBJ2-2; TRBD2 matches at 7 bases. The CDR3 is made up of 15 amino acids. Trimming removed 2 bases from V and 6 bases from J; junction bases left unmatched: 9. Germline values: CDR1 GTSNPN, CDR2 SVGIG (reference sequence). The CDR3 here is CAWSKGRVGAGELFF. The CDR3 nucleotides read TGTGCCTGGAGTAAAGGGAGGGTAGGAGCCGGGGAGCTGTTTTTT.

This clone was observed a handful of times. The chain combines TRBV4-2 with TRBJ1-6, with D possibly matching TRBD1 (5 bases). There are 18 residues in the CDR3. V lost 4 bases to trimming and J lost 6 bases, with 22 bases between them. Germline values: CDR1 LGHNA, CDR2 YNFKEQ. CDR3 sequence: CASSPLLRRQTPNSPLHF. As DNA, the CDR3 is TGTGCCAGCAGCCCCCTGTTACGTAGACAGACGCCTAATTCACCCCTCCACTTT.

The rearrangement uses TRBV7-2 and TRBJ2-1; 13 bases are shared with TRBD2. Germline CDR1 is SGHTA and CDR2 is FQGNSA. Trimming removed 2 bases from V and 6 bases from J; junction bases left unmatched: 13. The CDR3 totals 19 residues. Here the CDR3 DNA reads TGTGCCAGCAGCTTAATATCCACCCGACTAGCGGGGGGCGCCAATGAGCAGTTCTTC. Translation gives CASSLISTRLAGGANEQFF.

The CDR3 bases are TGTGCCAGCAGTTCCTACAGGGGACGGGAAAAACTGTTTTTT. Translation: CASSSYRGREKLFF. J is TRBJ1-4 and V is TRBV27; 7 positions match TRBD1. The CDR3 contains 14 residues. Germline lookup yields CDR1 MNHEY and CDR2 SMNVEV (reference sequence). Germline trimming cut 4 bases from V and 8 bases from J; bases unmatched to any gene: 7.

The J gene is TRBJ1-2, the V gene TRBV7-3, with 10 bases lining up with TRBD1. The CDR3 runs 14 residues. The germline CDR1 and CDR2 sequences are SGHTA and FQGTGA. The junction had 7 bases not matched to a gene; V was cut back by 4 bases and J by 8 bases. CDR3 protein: CASSSGTGERGYTF. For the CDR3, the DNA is TGTGCCAGCAGCTCCGGGACAGGGGAGCGCGGCTACACCTTC.

This chain's CDR3 is CASSQGATDTQYF. The CDR3 region has the DNA TGCGCCAGCAGCCAAGGCGCCACAGATACGCAGTATTTT. V usage is TRBV4-1 and J usage is TRBJ2-3; D unresolved. The CDR3 is 13 amino acids. Germline CDR1 MGHRA, CDR2 YSYEKL. V lost 1 base and J lost 2, with 4 bases in between.

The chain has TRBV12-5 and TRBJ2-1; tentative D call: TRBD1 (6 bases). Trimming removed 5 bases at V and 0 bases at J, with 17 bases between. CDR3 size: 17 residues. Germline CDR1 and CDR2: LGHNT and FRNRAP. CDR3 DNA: TGTGCTAGTGGTCCCCCCCGGACAGTAAGCTCCTACAATGAGCAGTTCTTC. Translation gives CASGPPRTVSSYNEQFF.

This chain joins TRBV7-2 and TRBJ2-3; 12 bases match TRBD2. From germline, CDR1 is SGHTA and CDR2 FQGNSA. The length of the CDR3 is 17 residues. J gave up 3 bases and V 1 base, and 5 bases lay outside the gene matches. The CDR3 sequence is CASSLGSSGGATDTQYF. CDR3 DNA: TGTGCCAGCAGCTTAGGGTCTAGCGGGGGGGCAACAGATACGCAGTATTTT.

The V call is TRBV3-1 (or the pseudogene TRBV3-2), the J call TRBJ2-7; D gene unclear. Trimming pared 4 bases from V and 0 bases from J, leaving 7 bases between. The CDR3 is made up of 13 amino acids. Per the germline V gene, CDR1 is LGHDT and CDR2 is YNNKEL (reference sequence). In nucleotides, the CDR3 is TGTGCCAGCAGCCTCACTTACTCCTACGAGCAGTACTTC. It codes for CASSLTYSYEQYF.

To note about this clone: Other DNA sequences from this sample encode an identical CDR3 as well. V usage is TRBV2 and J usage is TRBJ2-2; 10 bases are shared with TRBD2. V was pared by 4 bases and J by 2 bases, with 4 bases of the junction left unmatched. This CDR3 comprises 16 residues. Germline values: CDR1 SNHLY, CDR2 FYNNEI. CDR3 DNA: TGTGCCAGCAGTGTGTGGACTAGCGGCAACACCGGGGAGCTGTTTTTT. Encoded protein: CASSVWTSGNTGELFF. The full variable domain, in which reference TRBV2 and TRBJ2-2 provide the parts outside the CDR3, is EPEVTQTPSHQVTQMGQEVILRCVPISNHLYFYWYRQILGQKVEFLVSFYNNEISEKSEIFDDQFSVERPDGSNFTLKIRSTKLEDSAMYFCASSVWTSGNTGELFFGEGSRLTVL.

The CDR3 protein is CASSARGGVNIQYF. Here the CDR3 DNA reads TGTGCCAGTAGTGCTCGGGGGGGCGTGAACATTCAGTACTTC. This sequence joins TRBV19 and TRBJ2-4; 8 nucleotides line up with TRBD2. The CDR3 sequence is 14 residues long. Trimming cost V 5 bases and J 7 bases; bases outside gene matches: 7. Germline CDR1 LNHDA, CDR2 SQIVND (reference sequence).

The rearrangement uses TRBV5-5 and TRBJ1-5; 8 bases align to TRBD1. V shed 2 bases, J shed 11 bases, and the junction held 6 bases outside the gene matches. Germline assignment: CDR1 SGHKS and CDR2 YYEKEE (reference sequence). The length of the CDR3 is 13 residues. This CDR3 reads CASSLDRGRAQHF. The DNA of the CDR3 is TGTGCCAGCAGCTTAGACAGGGGAAGGGCCCAGCATTTT.

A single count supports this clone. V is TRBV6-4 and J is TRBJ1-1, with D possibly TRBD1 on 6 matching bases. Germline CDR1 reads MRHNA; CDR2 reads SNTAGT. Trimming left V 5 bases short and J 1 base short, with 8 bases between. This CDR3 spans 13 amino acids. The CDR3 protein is CASSRQENTEAFF. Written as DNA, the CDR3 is TGTGCCAGCAGTAGACAGGAGAACACTGAAGCTTTCTTT.

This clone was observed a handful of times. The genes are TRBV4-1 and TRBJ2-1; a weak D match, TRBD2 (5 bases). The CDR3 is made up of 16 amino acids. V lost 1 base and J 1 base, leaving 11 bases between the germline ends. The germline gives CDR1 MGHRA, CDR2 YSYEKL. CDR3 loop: CASSQVDLMSYNEQFF. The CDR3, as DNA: TGCGCCAGCAGCCAAGTGGACTTGATGTCCTACAATGAGCAGTTCTTC.

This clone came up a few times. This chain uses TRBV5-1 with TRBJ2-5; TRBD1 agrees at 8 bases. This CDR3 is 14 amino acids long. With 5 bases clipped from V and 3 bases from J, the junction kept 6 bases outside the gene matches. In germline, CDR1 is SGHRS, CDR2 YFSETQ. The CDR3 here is CASSPQGAKETQYF. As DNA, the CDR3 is TGCGCCAGCAGTCCCCAGGGGGCAAAAGAGACCCAGTACTTC.

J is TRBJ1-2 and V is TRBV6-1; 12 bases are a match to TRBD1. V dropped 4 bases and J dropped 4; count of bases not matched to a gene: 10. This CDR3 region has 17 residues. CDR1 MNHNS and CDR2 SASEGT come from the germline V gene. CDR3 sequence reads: CASSAPGQGAPGYGYTF. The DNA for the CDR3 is TGTGCCAGCAGTGCCCCGGGACAGGGGGCCCCTGGCTATGGCTACACCTTC.

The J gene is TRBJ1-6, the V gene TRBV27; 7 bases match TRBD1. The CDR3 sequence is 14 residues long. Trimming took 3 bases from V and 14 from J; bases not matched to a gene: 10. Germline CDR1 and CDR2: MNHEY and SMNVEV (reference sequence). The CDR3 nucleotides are TGTGCCAGCAGTTTTGGGACAGTCCCCGCGGCCCTCCACTTT. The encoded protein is CASSFGTVPAALHF.

CDR3 sequence (DNA): TGTGCCAGCAGCCAAGAAGGAGCGGCGCCCGAGCAGTTCTTC. It yields the protein CASSQEGAAPEQFF. The chain couples TRBV4-2 to TRBJ2-1, with a tentative D call TRBD2 (5 bases). Per the germline V gene, CDR1 is LGHNA and CDR2 is YNFKEQ. CDR3 length: 14 residues. V gave up 0 bases and J gave up 10 bases, with 13 bases separating them.

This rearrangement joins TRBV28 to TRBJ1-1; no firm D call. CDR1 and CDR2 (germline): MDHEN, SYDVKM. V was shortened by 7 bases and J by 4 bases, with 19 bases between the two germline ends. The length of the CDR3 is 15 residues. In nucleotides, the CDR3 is TGTGCCAGCAACTTTTTCGGGGAGGGTGGCACTGAAGCTTTCTTT. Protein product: CASNFFGEGGTEAFF.

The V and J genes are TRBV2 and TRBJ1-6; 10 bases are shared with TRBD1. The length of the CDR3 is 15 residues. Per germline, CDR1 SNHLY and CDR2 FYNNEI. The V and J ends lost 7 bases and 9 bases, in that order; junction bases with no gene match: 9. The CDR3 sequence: CASIPRDRGVSPLHF. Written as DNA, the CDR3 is TGTGCCAGCATTCCCCGGGACAGGGGTGTTTCACCCCTCCACTTT. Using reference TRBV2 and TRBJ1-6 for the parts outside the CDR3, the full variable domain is EPEVTQTPSHQVTQMGQEVILRCVPISNHLYFYWYRQILGQKVEFLVSFYNNEISEKSEIFDDQFSVERPDGSNFTLKIRSTKLEDSAMYFCASIPRDRGVSPLHFGNGTRLTVT.

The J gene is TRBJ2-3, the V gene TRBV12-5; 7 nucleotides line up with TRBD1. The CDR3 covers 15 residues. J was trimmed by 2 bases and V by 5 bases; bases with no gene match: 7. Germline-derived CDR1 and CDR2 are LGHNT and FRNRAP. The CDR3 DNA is TGTGCTAGTGGTACCGGACAGGCCGTCACAGATACGCAGTATTTT. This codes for CASGTGQAVTDTQYF.

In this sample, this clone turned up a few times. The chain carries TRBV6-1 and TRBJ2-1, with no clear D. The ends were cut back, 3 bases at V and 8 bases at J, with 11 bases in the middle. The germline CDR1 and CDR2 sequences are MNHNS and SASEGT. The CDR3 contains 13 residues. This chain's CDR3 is CASSERFDYEQFF. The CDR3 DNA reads TGTGCCAGCAGTGAGCGTTTCGATTATGAGCAGTTCTTC.